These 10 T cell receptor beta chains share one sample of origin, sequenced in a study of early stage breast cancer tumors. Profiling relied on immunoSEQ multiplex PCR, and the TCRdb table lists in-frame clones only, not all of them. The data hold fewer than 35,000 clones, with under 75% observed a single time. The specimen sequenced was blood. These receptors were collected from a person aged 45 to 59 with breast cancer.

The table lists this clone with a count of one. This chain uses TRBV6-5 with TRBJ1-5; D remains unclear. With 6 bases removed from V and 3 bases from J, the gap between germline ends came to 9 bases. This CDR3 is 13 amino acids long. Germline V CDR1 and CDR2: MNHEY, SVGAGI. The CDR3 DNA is TGTGCCAGCAGGAAGGCAGACAATCAGCCCCAGCATTTT. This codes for CASRKADNQPQHF.

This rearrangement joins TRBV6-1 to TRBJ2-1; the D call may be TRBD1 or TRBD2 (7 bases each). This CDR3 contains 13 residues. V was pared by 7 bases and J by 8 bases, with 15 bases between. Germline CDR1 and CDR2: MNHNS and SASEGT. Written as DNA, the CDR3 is TGTGCCAGCACCCGGGGAGGGGGCTATGAGCAGTTCTTC. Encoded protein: CASTRGGGYEQFF.

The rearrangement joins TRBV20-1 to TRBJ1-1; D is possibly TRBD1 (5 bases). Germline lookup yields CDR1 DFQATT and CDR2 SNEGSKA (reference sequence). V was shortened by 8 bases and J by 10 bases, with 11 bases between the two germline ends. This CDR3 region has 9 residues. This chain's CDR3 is CSTPGGAFF. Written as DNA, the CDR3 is TGCAGTACACCGGGGGGAGCTTTCTTT.

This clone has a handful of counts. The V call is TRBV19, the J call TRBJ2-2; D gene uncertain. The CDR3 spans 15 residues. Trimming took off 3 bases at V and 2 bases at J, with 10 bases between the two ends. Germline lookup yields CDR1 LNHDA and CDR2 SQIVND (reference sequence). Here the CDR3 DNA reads TGTGCCAGTAGTATTTTCGCCTTAAACACCGGGGAGCTGTTTTTT. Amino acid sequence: CASSIFALNTGELFF.

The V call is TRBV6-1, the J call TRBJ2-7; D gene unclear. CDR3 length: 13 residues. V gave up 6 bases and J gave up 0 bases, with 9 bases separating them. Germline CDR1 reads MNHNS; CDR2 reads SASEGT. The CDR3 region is CASSYHGSYEQYF. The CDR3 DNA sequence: TGTGCCAGCAGCTATCACGGCTCCTACGAGCAGTACTTC.

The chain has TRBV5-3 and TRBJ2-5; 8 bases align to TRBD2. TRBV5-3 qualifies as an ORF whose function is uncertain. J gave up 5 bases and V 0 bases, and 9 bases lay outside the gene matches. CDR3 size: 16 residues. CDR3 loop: CARSLGSGGPLETQYF. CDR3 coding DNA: TGTGCCAGAAGCTTGGGTTCGGGAGGGCCTCTTGAGACCCAGTACTTC.

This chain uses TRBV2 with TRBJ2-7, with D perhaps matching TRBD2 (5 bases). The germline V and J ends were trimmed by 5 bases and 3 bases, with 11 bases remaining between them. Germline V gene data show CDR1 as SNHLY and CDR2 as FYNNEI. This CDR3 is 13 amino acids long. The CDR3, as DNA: TGTGCCAGCAGTTCTGGGAGACTCTACGAGCAGTACTTC. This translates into CASSSGRLYEQYF.

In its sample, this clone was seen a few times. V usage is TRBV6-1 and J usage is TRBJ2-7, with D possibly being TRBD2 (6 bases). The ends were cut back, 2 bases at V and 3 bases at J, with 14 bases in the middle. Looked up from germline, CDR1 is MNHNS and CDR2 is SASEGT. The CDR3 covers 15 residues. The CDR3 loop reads CASSETAGTLYEQYF. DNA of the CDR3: TGTGCCAGCAGTGAAACCGCGGGGACGCTCTACGAGCAGTACTTC.

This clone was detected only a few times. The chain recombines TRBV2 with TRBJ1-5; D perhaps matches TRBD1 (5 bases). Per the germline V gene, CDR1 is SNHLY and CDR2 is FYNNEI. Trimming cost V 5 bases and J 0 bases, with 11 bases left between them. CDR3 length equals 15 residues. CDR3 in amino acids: CASSKTETSNQPQHF. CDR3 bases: TGTGCCAGCAGTAAGACAGAAACTAGCAATCAGCCCCAGCATTTT.

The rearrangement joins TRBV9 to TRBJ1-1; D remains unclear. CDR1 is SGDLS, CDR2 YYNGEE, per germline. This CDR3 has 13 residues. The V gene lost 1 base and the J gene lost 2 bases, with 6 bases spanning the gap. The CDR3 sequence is CASSVKKNTEAFF. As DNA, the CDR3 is TGTGCCAGCAGCGTAAAGAAAAACACTGAAGCTTTCTTT.